The 11 T cell receptor beta chains listed next were all sequenced from one sample in a study of PD-L1 blockade in urothelial cancer. Profiling relied on immunoSEQ multiplex PCR, and the TCRdb table lists in-frame clones only, not all of them. Among some 120,000 clones, roughly 90% were seen once, and the ten largest hold about 1.8%. The time point is: peripheral blood 6 weeks after treatment start. Source: PBMCs, taken around atezolizumab (anti-PD-L1) treatment. The receptors derive from a man aged 55 to 70 with urothelial cancer.

The chain joins TRBV7-2 to TRBJ2-7; the D gene is possibly TRBD2 (6 bases). The V gene lost 0 bases and the J gene lost 3 bases, with 9 bases spanning the gap. This CDR3 has 14 residues. Germline V gives CDR1 SGHTA, CDR2 FQGNSA. CDR3 in amino acids: CASSLAGGYYEQYF. Here the CDR3 DNA reads TGTGCCAGCAGCTTAGCGGGAGGTTACTACGAGCAGTACTTC.

The V gene is TRBV6-1, the J gene TRBJ1-1, with 9 nucleotides matching TRBD1. Per the germline V gene, CDR1 is MNHNS and CDR2 is SASEGT. The CDR3 covers 14 residues. Unmatched junction bases numbered 8, after V lost 6 bases and J lost 6 bases. In DNA form, the CDR3 reads TGTGCCAGCAGGGGGACAGGGCTGGGTTCTGAAGCTTTCTTT. It translates to CASRGTGLGSEAFF.

The chain uses TRBV5-1 and TRBJ2-3; 15 bases line up with TRBD2. V shed 5 bases and J 6 bases; nucleotides not matched to a gene: 13. In germline, CDR1 is SGHRS, CDR2 YFSETQ. CDR3 size: 18 residues. Here the CDR3 reads CASRWTSGGDRLGDTQYF. CDR3 sequence (DNA): TGCGCCAGCAGATGGACTAGCGGGGGGGACCGATTAGGGGATACGCAGTATTTT. The full variable domain, rest sourced from reference TRBV5-1 and TRBJ2-3, is KAGVTQTPRYLIKTRGQQVTLSCSPISGHRSVSWYQQTPGQGLQFLFEYFSETQRNKGNFPGRFSGRQFSNSRSEMNVSTLELGDSALYLCASRWTSGGDRLGDTQYFGPGTRLTVL.

The chain carries TRBV9 and TRBJ2-7; TRBD2 is a possible D gene (6 bases). Germline V CDR1 and CDR2: SGDLS, YYNGEE. Between the trimmed V and J ends, which lost 0 bases and 3 bases, there was a span of 16 bases. The CDR3 has 16 amino acids. CDR3 sequence (DNA): TGTGCCAGCAGCGTAGATGTAGCGGCCCAGAACTACGAGCAGTACTTC. Translated, it gives CASSVDVAAQNYEQYF.

J is TRBJ1-2 and V is TRBV19; TRBD1 matches 10 bases. The CDR3 covers 13 residues. Trimming cost V 6 bases and J 8 bases; bases outside gene matches: 6. Germline-derived CDR1 and CDR2 are LNHDA and SQIVND (reference sequence). The CDR3 spells CASSRDRGGGYTF. The CDR3 nucleotides read TGTGCCAGTAGCCGGGACAGGGGCGGAGGCTACACCTTC.

J is TRBJ2-7 and V is TRBV6-5; TRBD1 matches 8 bases. The germline V gene has CDR1 MNHEY and CDR2 SVGAGI. Germline trimming cut 2 bases from V and 8 bases from J; bases unmatched to any gene: 5. This CDR3 has 13 residues. The CDR3 DNA follows: TGTGCCAGCAGTTACGTCGGACAGGGCCAGCAGTACTTC. Protein product: CASSYVGQGQQYF.

The V and J genes are TRBV18 and TRBJ1-2, with a possible D match to TRBD1 (6 bases). This CDR3 has 17 residues. Germline lookup yields CDR1 KGHSH and CDR2 LQKENI. Trimming removed 2 bases from V and 0 bases from J, with 16 bases in between. CDR3 in amino acids: CASSPTPGGGPNYGYTF. CDR3 bases: TGTGCCAGCTCACCAACCCCCGGGGGGGGGCCTAACTATGGCTACACCTTC. The whole variable domain, filled in from reference TRBV18 and TRBJ1-2, reads NAGVMQNPRHLVRRRGQEARLRCSPMKGHSHVYWYRQLPEEGLKFMVYLQKENIIDESGMPKERFSAEFPKEGPSILRIQQVVRGDSAAYFCASSPTPGGGPNYGYTFGSGTRLTVV.

Details on this clone: This CDR3 is also generated by other DNA sequences in the sample. The rearrangement links TRBV28 to TRBJ1-1; TRBD1 agrees at 7 bases. The CDR3 spans 12 residues. V shed 4 bases and J 4 bases; nucleotides not matched to a gene: 0. The germline CDR1 and CDR2 sequences are MDHEN and SYDVKM. CDR3 DNA sequence: TGTGCCAGCAGTTCAGGGGGCACTGAAGCTTTCTTT. Amino acids: CASSSGGTEAFF.

J is TRBJ1-1 and V is TRBV28, with 10 bases identical to TRBD1. With 4 bases clipped from V and 5 bases from J, the junction kept 13 bases outside the gene matches. This CDR3 is built from 17 residues. From germline, CDR1 is MDHEN and CDR2 SYDVKM. CDR3 sequence reads: CASSSRDRGRGGTEAFF. CDR3 coding DNA: TGTGCCAGCAGTTCCCGGGACAGGGGCCGTGGGGGGACTGAAGCTTTCTTT. Supplemented by reference TRBV28 and TRBJ1-1, the full variable domain reads DVKVTQSSRYLVKRTGEKVFLECVQDMDHENMFWYRQDPGLGLRLIYFSYDVKMKEKGDIPEGYSVSREKKERFSLILESASTNQTSMYLCASSSRDRGRGGTEAFFGQGTRLTVV.

CDR3 sequence: CASSLERQPQHF. The DNA for the CDR3 is TGTGCCAGCAGTTTAGAGAGGCAGCCCCAGCATTTT. This chain links TRBV28 with TRBJ1-5; no reliable D call. The length of the CDR3 is 12 residues. Germline V gene data show CDR1 as MDHEN and CDR2 as SYDVKM. V was clipped by 2 bases and J by 7 bases, with 6 bases between them.

The sample holds one count of this clone. The chain has TRBV5-1 and TRBJ2-7; the match to TRBD2 covers 13 bases. This CDR3 has 17 residues. V gave up 0 bases and J gave up 3 bases; unmatched junction bases: 6. Germline V gene lookup returns CDR1 SGHRS and CDR2 YFSETQ. The CDR3 loop is CASSLATSGRADYEQYF. The CDR3, as DNA: TGCGCCAGCAGCTTGGCCACTAGCGGGAGGGCCGACTACGAGCAGTACTTC.